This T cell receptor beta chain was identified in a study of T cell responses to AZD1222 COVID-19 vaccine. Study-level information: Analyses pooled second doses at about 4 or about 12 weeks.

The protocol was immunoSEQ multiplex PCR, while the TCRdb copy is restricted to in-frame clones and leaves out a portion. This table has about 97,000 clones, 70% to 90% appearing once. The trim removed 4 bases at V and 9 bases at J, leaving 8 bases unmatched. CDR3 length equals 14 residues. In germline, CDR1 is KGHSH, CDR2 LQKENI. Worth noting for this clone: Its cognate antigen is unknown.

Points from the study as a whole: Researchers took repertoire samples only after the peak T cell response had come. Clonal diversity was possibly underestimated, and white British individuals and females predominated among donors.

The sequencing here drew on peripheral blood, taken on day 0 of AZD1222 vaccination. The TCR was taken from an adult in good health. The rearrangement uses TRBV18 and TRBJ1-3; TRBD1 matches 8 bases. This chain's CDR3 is CASSLGTGPTTIYF. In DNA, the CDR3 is TGTGCCAGCTCACTCGGGACAGGCCCGACCACCATATATTTT.